Shown below are 20 T cell receptor beta chains from a single sample sequenced in a study of T cell responses to AZD1222 COVID-19 vaccine. Clones were sequenced by immunoSEQ multiplex PCR, and TCRdb holds only the in-frame ones, with some missing. The sample lists about 270,000 clones, 94% occurring once. This specimen consisted of peripheral blood, obtained 28 days after the second AZD1222 dose. The receptors stem from an adult who received the AZD1222 COVID-19 vaccine.

The chain uses TRBV10-1 and TRBJ1-6; D is ambiguous. Trimming shortened V by 6 bases and J by 4 bases, and 7 bases separated the two germline ends. Germline V lookup: CDR1 WNHNN, CDR2 SYGVQD (reference sequence). CDR3 size: 13 residues. CDR3 protein: CASSREYNSPLHF. CDR3 nucleotides: TGCGCCAGCAGCCGGGAATATAATTCACCCCTCCACTTT.

V usage is TRBV14 and J usage is TRBJ2-1; D is unresolved. Germline V lookup: CDR1 SGHDN, CDR2 FVKESK. Trimming pared 1 base from V and 4 bases from J, leaving 8 bases between. CDR3 length equals 14 residues. The CDR3 DNA sequence: TGTGCCAGCAGCCAAGTGGGCCGATACAATGAGCAGTTCTTC. The encoded protein is CASSQVGRYNEQFF.

This clone was counted a few times. The chain links TRBV10-3 to TRBJ1-2, with 9 bases aligning to TRBD1. Germline loops: CDR1 ENHRY, CDR2 SYGVKD. After removal of 10 bases from V and 0 bases from J, the junction contained 9 bases not matched to a gene. The CDR3 spans 15 residues. The CDR3 is CATRDRERANYGYTF. The DNA for the CDR3 is TGTGCCACGAGGGACAGGGAAAGGGCTAACTATGGCTACACCTTC.

This clone was observed once. The chain carries TRBV2 and TRBJ1-1; D gene ambiguous. V lost 0 bases and J 9 bases, leaving 14 bases between the germline ends. Per the germline V gene, CDR1 is SNHLY and CDR2 is FYNNEI. The CDR3 runs to 14 residues. The CDR3 reads CASSEAMSTTQAFF. The CDR3 DNA is TGTGCCAGCAGTGAAGCTATGAGTACGACCCAAGCTTTCTTT.

The chain joins TRBV4-2 to TRBJ1-3, with D unclear. The CDR3 is 14 residues long. Trimming took 0 bases from V and 4 from J, leaving 7 bases between them. Per the germline V gene, CDR1 is LGHNA and CDR2 is YNFKEQ. The CDR3 loop reads CASSQDVRGNTIYF. CDR3 DNA sequence: TGTGCCAGCAGCCAAGACGTAAGGGGAAACACCATATATTTT.

The rearrangement joins TRBV6-2 or TRBV6-3 to TRBJ2-1, with 7 positions matching TRBD2. Losses at the gene ends were 4 bases for V and 4 bases for J; bases not matched to a gene: 4. The germline V gene encodes CDR1 MNHEY and CDR2 SVGEGT. The CDR3 is 14 residues long. CDR3 residues: CASSFGLEYNEQFF. Written as DNA, the CDR3 is TGTGCCAGCAGTTTCGGACTAGAATACAATGAGCAGTTCTTC.

The V gene is TRBV20-1, the J gene TRBJ1-2; D unresolved. Trimming left V 5 bases short and J 4 bases short, with 8 bases between. The CDR3 contains 11 residues. CDR1 DFQATT and CDR2 SNEGSKA come from the germline V gene (reference sequence). The CDR3 protein is CSALAAYGYTF. The CDR3 bases are TGCAGTGCTCTCGCGGCCTATGGCTACACCTTC.

V is TRBV29-1 and J is TRBJ2-3; unclear D gene. V dropped 5 bases and J dropped 0 bases, with 12 bases sitting between them. Germline V gives CDR1 SQVTM, CDR2 ANQGSEA. The CDR3 is made up of 14 amino acids. The CDR3 protein is CSVRVRASTDTQYF. In DNA, the CDR3 is TGCAGCGTTCGGGTCCGAGCTAGCACAGATACGCAGTATTTT.

This clone has a handful of counts. The chain uses TRBV6-5 and TRBJ2-3; the match to TRBD1 covers 7 bases. The germline V gene encodes CDR1 MNHEY and CDR2 SVGAGI. The length of the CDR3 is 15 residues. V lost 3 bases, J lost 2 bases, and 5 bases stayed unmatched. The CDR3, as DNA: TGTGCCAGCAGTTATAAGGGGGCCTTCACAGATACGCAGTATTTT. This codes for CASSYKGAFTDTQYF.

This sequence joins TRBV19 and TRBJ1-4, with no clear D. Germline CDR1 LNHDA, CDR2 SQIVND (reference sequence). V was cut by 5 bases and J by 2 bases, with 9 bases left in between. CDR3 size: 14 residues. CDR3 bases: TGTGCCAGTAGTCAACGAACTACTAATGAAAAACTGTTTTTT. Its protein product is CASSQRTTNEKLFF. The entire variable domain, with the rest obtained from reference TRBV19 and TRBJ1-4, is as follows: DGGITQSPKYLFRKEGQNVTLSCEQNLNHDAMYWYRQDPGQGLRLIYYSQIVNDFQKGDIAEGYSVSREKKESFPLTVTSAQKNPTAFYLCASSQRTTNEKLFFGSGTQLSVL.

The chain couples TRBV21-1 to TRBJ2-7; TRBD1, the D gene given by the table, was not confirmed from the DNA. TRBV21-1 is termed a pseudogene. CDR3 length equals 16 residues. The CDR3, as DNA: TGTGCCAGCAGCAAAGAGGCAGGGGTAGGTGGTCACGAGCAGTACTTC. It codes for CASSKEAGVGGHEQYF.

The V and J genes are TRBV2 and TRBJ2-7; tentative D call: TRBD2 (5 bases). Trimming took off 6 bases at V and 6 bases at J, with 15 bases between the two ends. This CDR3 is 13 amino acids long. Germline CDR1 SNHLY, CDR2 FYNNEI. This CDR3 is CASSPGGDGEQYF. CDR3 coding DNA: TGTGCCAGCAGCCCCGGAGGAGATGGCGAGCAGTACTTC.

The chain uses TRBV5-6 and TRBJ1-6, with TRBD1 matching over 9 bases. The germline V gene has CDR1 SGHDT and CDR2 YYEEEE. Trimming at V came to 5 bases and at J to 5 bases, leaving 5 bases not matched to a gene. This CDR3 spans 15 amino acids. The CDR3 sequence is CASSRQGVNNSPLHF. The CDR3 coding sequence is TGTGCCAGCAGTCGACAGGGGGTGAATAATTCACCCCTCCACTTT.

The CDR3 region is CASSHRGSTEAFF. In nucleotides, the CDR3 is TGTGCCAGCAGCCACCGGGGCTCCACTGAAGCTTTCTTT. The rearrangement joins TRBV5-4 to TRBJ1-1, with TRBD1 as a possible D gene (5 bases). The CDR3 has 13 amino acids. Deletions cut 4 bases from V and 4 bases from J, with 11 bases between. Per the germline V gene, CDR1 is SGHNT and CDR2 is YYREEE (reference sequence).

The V and J genes are TRBV4-3 and TRBJ1-3; no firm D call. From germline, CDR1 is LGHNA and CDR2 YSLEER. V dropped 1 base and J dropped 4 bases, with 5 bases sitting between them. The CDR3 covers 13 residues. CDR3 nucleotides: TGCGCCAGCAGCCAAGGGTCCGGAAACACCATATATTTT. Translating gives CASSQGSGNTIYF.

The gene calls are TRBV6-4 and TRBJ2-7, with D perhaps matching TRBD1 (5 bases). Looked up from germline, CDR1 is MRHNA and CDR2 is SNTAGT. The CDR3 runs 15 residues. V lost 6 bases to trimming and J lost 0 bases, with 15 bases between them. The CDR3 DNA sequence: TGTGCCAGCAGGAGGACATGCCCTTGCTCCTACGAGCAGTACTTC. It codes for CASRRTCPCSYEQYF.

The chain couples TRBV5-1 to TRBJ1-4, with 8 bases aligning to TRBD1. J gave up 3 bases and V 3 bases, and 7 bases lay outside the gene matches. The CDR3 is 16 residues long. The germline CDR1 and CDR2 sequences are SGHRS and YFSETQ. The CDR3 sequence: CASSSTPTGANEKLFF. CDR3 bases: TGCGCCAGCAGCTCAACCCCGACAGGGGCTAATGAAAAACTGTTTTTT.

The chain joins TRBV28 to TRBJ1-5; the match to TRBD1 covers 7 bases. Germline-derived CDR1 and CDR2 are MDHEN and SYDVKM. The CDR3 is 14 residues long. Unmatched junction bases numbered 4, after V lost 5 bases and J lost 3 bases. The CDR3 nucleotides read TGTGCCAGCAGTATCGACAGGGCCAATCAGCCCCAGCATTTT. It codes for CASSIDRANQPQHF.

This chain uses TRBV7-9 with TRBJ2-3, with D possibly matching TRBD2 (6 bases). This CDR3 spans 12 amino acids. CDR1 and CDR2 (germline): SEHNR, FQNEAQ (reference sequence). CDR3 residues: CAVGTVTDTQYF. CDR3 nucleotide sequence: TGTGCGGTAGGGACTGTCACAGATACGCAGTATTTT.

This clone was counted once. The CDR3 loop reads CATATESSYNSPLHF. CDR3 coding DNA: TGTGCCACAGCGACGGAGAGCTCCTATAATTCACCCCTCCACTTT. The chain recombines TRBV2 with TRBJ1-6; D is unresolved. The CDR3 has 15 residues. Germline lookup yields CDR1 SNHLY and CDR2 FYNNEI. With 10 bases removed from V and 0 bases from J, the gap between germline ends came to 13 bases.